This T cell receptor beta chain was profiled in a study of T cell repertoires in cytomegalovirus infection. Study overall: CMV epitopes that were recently identified and HLA-C-restricted were used alongside well-studied HLA-B-restricted ones. Public TCR beta signatures provided an indication of both CMV infection and a matching HLA type. General study points: Carriage of CMV together with the relevant HLA was identifiable through cumulative public TCR beta family frequency.

Germline loops: CDR1 MNHEY, CDR2 SVGAGI. V lost 5 bases and J lost 3, with 12 bases in between. This CDR3 has 14 amino acids. Concerning this clonotype: Its matching antigen is unknown.

TCRdb processed the reads anew with MiXCR; each CDR3 protein has one entry. Seen here are hundreds of thousands of distinct CDR3 sequences, 31% observed once, and the top ten hold roughly an eighth. The V call is TRBV6-5, the J call TRBJ2-3; D may be TRBD1 or TRBD2 (5 bases each). The clonotype comes from a human donor in good health (CMV status not recorded). Some clones in this sample may be carry-over from other donors' samples. Sequenced material: cultured CD8+ T cells from PBMCs, taken from culture after CMV antigen stimulation. CDR3 in amino acids: CASSTWDRTDTQYF. CDR3 coding DNA: TGTGCCAGCAGTACCTGGGACCGAACAGATACGCAGTATTTT.